The subject of this entry is one T cell receptor (beta chain). The antigen remains unidentified. The data were produced by immunoSEQ multiplex PCR, yet TCRdb's version contains in-frame clones alone and is incomplete. The table lists 80,000 or so clones, 90% to 95% of them singletons. These data come from a study of T cell responses to AZD1222 COVID-19 vaccine. Study in general: Some second doses came at about 4 weeks and others at about 12 weeks; these were pooled. Study-level findings and limits: Females made up more of the donors, who were largely white British, and clonal diversity may have come out too low. There were repertoire samples only from the period after the peak T cell response. Spike-specific TCR breadth rose after two AZD1222 doses, and depth rose as well.

Losses at the gene ends were 4 bases for V and 3 bases for J; bases not matched to a gene: 9. This CDR3 comprises 17 residues. Germline V lookup: CDR1 SGHDT, CDR2 YYEEEE. Sequencing was performed on peripheral blood, taken on day 0 of AZD1222 vaccination. The chain employs TRBV5-6 and TRBJ1-4; 10 bases are shared with TRBD1. This sequence was found in an adult in good health. CDR3 bases: TGTGCCAGCAGCCCCGGGACAGGGGTTGCAGCTAATGAAAAACTGTTTTTT. It specifies CASSPGTGVAANEKLFF. Looking up the rest from reference TRBV5-6 and TRBJ1-4 gives the full variable domain: DAGVTQSPTHLIKTRGQQVTLRCSPKSGHDTVSWYQQALGQGPQFIFQYYEEEERQRGNFPDRFSGHQFPNYSSELNVNALLLGDSALYLCASSPGTGVAANEKLFFGSGTQLSVL.